This TCR beta chain was sequenced in a study of cytomegalovirus exposure and HLA in healthy donors. Germline CDR1 is LGHNA and CDR2 is YSLEER. CDR3 length: 16 amino acids. The V and J ends lost 0 bases and 2 bases, in that order; junction bases with no gene match: 7. 13 Jbeta primers and 60 Vbeta primers were used for the PCR. Generated by immunoSEQ multiplex PCR, the TCRdb table keeps only in-frame clones and is missing some. This table has approximately 160,000 clones, around four fifths appearing once. Nominally healthy donors provided the samples, though records likely missed some immune exposures.

The sample taken for sequencing was PBMCs. This clonotype originated in a woman in her 30s in good health and CMV-seropositive. V is TRBV4-3 and J is TRBJ2-7, with TRBD1 matching over 7 bases. The DNA of the CDR3 is TGCGCCAGCAGCCAAGATATAGGGGGCCTCCCCTACGAGCAGTACTTC. Amino acids: CASSQDIGGLPYEQYF.